This T cell receptor (beta chain) was captured in a study of shared clonotypes between healthy human individuals. The CDR3 is made up of 14 amino acids. CDR1 is ENHRY and CDR2 is SYGVKD in the germline V gene. The ends lost 4 bases at V and 2 bases at J; junction bases unmatched: 5. CD45RO-negative, CCR7-selected cells formed the naive CD8 fraction, which excluded terminally differentiated effector memory CD45RA+ cells. Clones were sequenced by immunoSEQ multiplex PCR, and TCRdb holds only the in-frame ones, with some missing. The data contain around 1.9 million clones, 85% to 95% of them singletons. The table lists this clone with a count of one.

This clonotype was obtained from a man aged 18 to 29 in good health. Some clones in this sample may be carry-over from other donors' samples. Sequenced input: naive CD8+ T cells from PBMCs. J is TRBJ2-7 and V is TRBV10-3, with TRBD2 identical over 7 bases. The CDR3 region is CAISAGTNPYEQYF. The CDR3 coding sequence is TGTGCCATCAGTGCCGGGACTAACCCCTACGAGCAGTACTTC.